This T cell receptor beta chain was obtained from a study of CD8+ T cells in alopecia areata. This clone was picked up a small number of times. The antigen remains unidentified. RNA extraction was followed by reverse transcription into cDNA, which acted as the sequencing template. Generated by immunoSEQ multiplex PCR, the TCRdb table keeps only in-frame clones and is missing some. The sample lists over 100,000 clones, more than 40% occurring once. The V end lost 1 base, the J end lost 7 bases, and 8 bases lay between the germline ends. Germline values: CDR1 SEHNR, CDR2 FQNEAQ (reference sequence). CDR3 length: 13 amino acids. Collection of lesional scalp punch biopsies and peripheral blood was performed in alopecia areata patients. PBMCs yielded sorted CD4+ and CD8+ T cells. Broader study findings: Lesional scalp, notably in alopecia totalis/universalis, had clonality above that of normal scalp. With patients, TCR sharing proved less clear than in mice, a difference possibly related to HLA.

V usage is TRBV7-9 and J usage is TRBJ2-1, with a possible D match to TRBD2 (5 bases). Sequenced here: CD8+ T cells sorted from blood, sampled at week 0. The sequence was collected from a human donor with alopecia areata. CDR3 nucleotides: TGTGCCAGCAGCTTAGTCGGCGGGAATGAGCAGTTCTTC. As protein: CASSLVGGNEQFF.